The 15 T cell receptor beta chains below all came from one sample that was sequenced in a study of T cell repertoires in ileal Crohn's disease. The protocol was immunoSEQ multiplex PCR, while the TCRdb copy is restricted to in-frame clones and leaves out a portion. Found here are some 6,900 clones, 74% of them singletons; the top ten hold approximately 8.6%. The time point was: proximal margin of the surgical specimen (macroscopically non-inflamed). Input material: ileal tissue. These receptors were obtained from an adult with Crohn's disease.

V gene TRBV12-2 combines with J gene TRBJ2-2; the table's D call, TRBD2, has no DNA check behind it. TRBV12-2 is annotated as a pseudogene. The CDR3 is 19 residues long. DNA for the CDR3: TGTGCAAGCCAACACCTGCGTCGCCGTCAGGGGAGGGTGACCGGGGAGCTGTTTTTT. It specifies CASQHLRRRQGRVTGELFF.

The chain links TRBV30 to TRBJ2-3, with D perhaps TRBD2 (5 bases). With 0 bases removed from V and 2 bases from J, the gap between germline ends came to 9 bases. The germline V gene encodes CDR1 GTSNPN and CDR2 SVGIG (reference sequence). The CDR3 is made up of 14 amino acids. The CDR3 reads CAWSVGLLTDTQYF. The CDR3 region has the DNA TGTGCCTGGAGTGTAGGACTCCTCACAGATACGCAGTATTTT.

This chain joins TRBV7-9 and TRBJ2-7, with 9 bases fitting TRBD2. The V and J ends lost 1 base and 5 bases, in that order; junction bases with no gene match: 6. Germline V CDR1 and CDR2: SEHNR, FQNEAQ (reference sequence). The CDR3 runs to 15 residues. CDR3 nucleotides: TGTGCCAGCAGCTTAGGTAGCGGGAGCGGCCACGAGCAGTACTTC. Translated: CASSLGSGSGHEQYF.

The chain joins TRBV27 to TRBJ2-5; unclear D gene. Germline loops: CDR1 MNHEY, CDR2 SMNVEV (reference sequence). The CDR3 loop spans 12 amino acids. V lost 8 bases and J lost 5, with 12 bases in between. The CDR3 nucleotides read TGTGCCAGCGGACGGCCCGGGGAGACCCAGTACTTC. This translates into CASGRPGETQYF.

The J gene is TRBJ2-2, the V gene TRBV6-5; no firm D call. The CDR3 loop spans 15 amino acids. Germline V lookup: CDR1 MNHEY, CDR2 SVGAGI. V lost 4 bases and J 6 bases, leaving 15 bases between the germline ends. The CDR3 spells CASSWQAGISGELFF. CDR3 bases: TGTGCCAGCAGTTGGCAGGCCGGAATTTCCGGGGAGCTGTTTTTT.

V and J are TRBV6-5 and TRBJ2-1; 7 nucleotides match TRBD1. The CDR3 is 11 residues long. Germline CDR1 MNHEY, CDR2 SVGAGI. Trimming took 6 bases from V and 9 from J; bases not matched to a gene: 2. The CDR3 loop reads CASSPGGEQFF. In DNA, the CDR3 is TGTGCCAGCAGCCCAGGGGGTGAGCAGTTCTTC.

The chain uses TRBV6-5 and TRBJ2-2, with D possibly TRBD1 on 5 matching bases. Trimming shortened V by 4 bases and J by 0 bases, and 12 bases separated the two germline ends. The CDR3 runs to 16 residues. Looked up from germline, CDR1 is MNHEY and CDR2 is SVGAGI. The CDR3 DNA follows: TGTGCCAGCAGTTCCGGTTGGACAACGAACACCGGGGAGCTGTTTTTT. Its translation is CASSSGWTTNTGELFF.

The V and J genes are TRBV5-4 and TRBJ2-1, with 7 bases lining up with TRBD1. The ends lost 5 bases at V and 3 bases at J; junction bases unmatched: 2. The CDR3 contains 13 residues. CDR1 and CDR2 (germline): SGHNT, YYREEE (reference sequence). CDR3 sequence: CASRRDSYNEQFF. The CDR3 DNA reads TGTGCCAGCAGACGGGACAGCTACAATGAGCAGTTCTTC. Full variable domain (rest looked up from reference TRBV5-4 and TRBJ2-1): ETGVTQSPTHLIKTRGQQVTLRCSSQSGHNTVSWYQQALGQGPQFIFQYYREEENGRGNFPPRFSGLQFPNYSSELNVNALELDDSALYLCASRRDSYNEQFFGPGTRLTVL.

This rearrangement joins TRBV7-2 to TRBJ1-4; D unresolved. Germline V gene data show CDR1 as SGHTA and CDR2 as FQGNSA. V was clipped by 3 bases and J by 7 bases, with 9 bases between them. CDR3 length equals 13 residues. The CDR3 reads CASSLDIGEKLFF. CDR3 nucleotides: TGTGCCAGCAGCTTGGATATTGGTGAAAAACTGTTTTTT.

This chain links TRBV19 with TRBJ1-1, with 8 nucleotides matching TRBD1. The CDR3 length is 12 residues. Trimming at V came to 8 bases and at J to 1 base, leaving 0 bases not matched to a gene. CDR1 is LNHDA and CDR2 is SQIVND in the germline V gene (reference sequence). The CDR3 bases are TGTGCCAGTGACAGGGGGAACACTGAAGCTTTCTTT. Residues: CASDRGNTEAFF.

V is TRBV6-5 and J is TRBJ2-7; 8 nucleotides agree with TRBD2. The ends lost 2 bases at V and 0 bases at J; junction bases unmatched: 0. This CDR3 region has 14 residues. Germline V gene sequence: CDR1 MNHEY, CDR2 SVGAGI. CDR3 DNA: TGTGCCAGCAGTTACCTAGCGGGCTCCTACGAGCAGTACTTC. This codes for CASSYLAGSYEQYF.

The chain joins TRBV19 to TRBJ1-2, with a weak D call TRBD1 (6 bases). CDR1 LNHDA and CDR2 SQIVND come from the germline V gene (reference sequence). This CDR3 is built from 15 residues. The germline V and J ends were trimmed by 6 bases and 4 bases, with 18 bases remaining between them. CDR3 nucleotide sequence: TGTGCCAGTAGACCCCTCCGGGACAAGTCCTATGGCTACACCTTC. It is translated as CASRPLRDKSYGYTF.

The chain has TRBV23-1 and TRBJ2-7; the D gene is possibly TRBD1 (5 bases). TRBV23-1 is annotated as an ORF whose role is uncertain. V was trimmed by 0 bases and J by 5 bases, leaving 8 bases between them. This CDR3 region has 13 residues. DNA of the CDR3: TGCGCCAGCAGTCAATCTGGCAGGGACGAGCAGTACTTC. As protein: CASSQSGRDEQYF.

J is TRBJ1-2 and V is TRBV19, with unresolved D. This CDR3 has 13 amino acids. From germline, CDR1 is LNHDA and CDR2 SQIVND (reference sequence). V dropped 1 base and J dropped 8 bases, with 11 bases sitting between them. CDR3 coding DNA: TGTGCCAGTAGTATAGCTCTCGGACGAGGCTACACCTTC. Its protein is CASSIALGRGYTF.

The gene calls are TRBV11-2 and TRBJ1-2; 7 bases match TRBD1. The germline V gene encodes CDR1 SGHAT and CDR2 FQNNGV. The CDR3 runs to 16 residues. V trimming: 7 bases; J trimming: 0 bases; junction bases outside the gene matches: 11. This CDR3 is CASNFDRVGTNYGYTF. The CDR3 nucleotides are TGTGCCAGCAACTTCGACAGGGTAGGGACTAACTATGGCTACACCTTC. The full variable domain, its missing parts supplied by reference TRBV11-2 and TRBJ1-2, is EAGVAQSPRYKIIEKRQSVAFWCNPISGHATLYWYQQILGQGPKLLIQFQNNGVVDDSQLPKDRFSAERLKGVDSTLKIQPAKLEDSAVYLCASNFDRVGTNYGYTFGSGTRLTVV.